A selection of T cell receptor beta chains follows, all from one sample in a study of blood T cell repertoires in COVID-19. Some clones are missing from TCRdb's copy, which holds only in-frame ones; the method was immunoSEQ multiplex PCR. Among about 82,000 clones listed, roughly 80% were seen once. Sequenced input: peripheral blood. The receptors shown here come from a woman aged 35 to 49 with active or convalescent COVID-19. CDR3s include the opening cysteine and the closing phenylalanine or tryptophan. D genes are given only for firm matches. Clone size, where shown, is once, few, many, or a class for clones that have expanded.

size	V	D	J	DNA	CDR3
few	TRBV3-1/TRBV3-2	TRBD2	TRBJ2-3	TGTGCCAGCAGCCAAGATCCCCCGGGACTAGCGGCCTCCACAGATACGCAGTATTTT	CASSQDPPGLAASTDTQYF
NA	TRBV6-5	NA	TRBJ1-5	TGTGCCAGCAGTTACACGGAAGGGGGCAATCAGCCCCAGCATTTT	CASSYTEGGNQPQHF
NA	TRBV7-9	TRBD2	TRBJ2-7	TGTGCCAGCAGCTCTCCGGGACTAGGGACCTACGAGCAGTACTTC	CASSSPGLGTYEQYF
few	TRBV16	NA	TRBJ2-3	TGTGCCAGCAGCCAATATACTGAGGCAGCAGATACGCAGTATTTT	CASSQYTEAADTQYF
NA	TRBV5-1	NA	TRBJ1-1	TGCGCCAGCAGCCTCGACAGCCTGAACACTGAAGCTTTCTTT	CASSLDSLNTEAFF
NA	TRBV27	NA	TRBJ1-2	TGTGCCAGCAGTTTACAGGGGCGCAGGGGCTATGGCTACACCTTC	CASSLQGRRGYGYTF
NA	TRBV6-5	NA	TRBJ2-1	TGTGCCAGCAGTTACCGGGGGTCTGAGCAGTTCTTC	CASSYRGSEQFF
NA	TRBV29-1	NA	TRBJ1-1	TGCAGCGTTGGAGGCCTGATGAACACTGAAGCTTTCTTT	CSVGGLMNTEAFF
NA	TRBV28	TRBD2	TRBJ2-5	TGTGCCAGCAGCCCTAGGACTTACGGGGGGCAAGAGACCCAGTACTTC	CASSPRTYGGQETQYF
medium-sized	TRBV29-1	TRBD2	TRBJ2-7	TGCAGCGTTGAAGCGGGAGGAGGCTACGAGCAGTACTTC	CSVEAGGGYEQYF
few	TRBV28	TRBD1	TRBJ2-5	TGTGCCAGCAGTCCTCTGGGGACAGGGGTGCAAGAGACCCAGTACTTC	CASSPLGTGVQETQYF
once	TRBV5-4	NA	TRBJ1-2	TGTGCCAGCAGCGTACAGGGATACTATGGCTACACCTTC	CASSVQGYYGYTF
NA	TRBV4-2	NA	TRBJ2-5	TGTGCCAGCAGCCAAGCTAATTCTCGGGGACAAGAGACCCAGTACTTC	CASSQANSRGQETQYF
NA	TRBV27	TRBD1	TRBJ2-7	TGTGCCAGCAGGAGAGGGACAGTCGCCTACGAGCAGTACTTC	CASRRGTVAYEQYF
NA	TRBV29-1	TRBD1	TRBJ2-7	TGCAGCGTTGATGGTGCGGGACAGGGGGCCTACGAGCAGTACTTC	CSVDGAGQGAYEQYF
NA	TRBV7-6	TRBD2	TRBJ2-3	TGTGCCAGCAGAAATAGCGGGGGAGATACAGATACGCAGTATTTT	CASRNSGGDTDTQYF
NA	TRBV20-1	NA	TRBJ2-7	TGCAGTGCTAGTAACGGGATCAACTACGAGCAGTACTTC	CSASNGINYEQYF
NA	TRBV7-3	TRBD1	TRBJ2-2	TGTGCCAGCAGCTTTGGGACAGGGGGCACCGGGGAGCTGTTTTTT	CASSFGTGGTGELFF
NA	TRBV15	TRBD2	TRBJ2-1	TGTGCCACCAGCAGAGATTGGACTAGCGGGAGAAATGAGCAGTTCTTC	CATSRDWTSGRNEQFF
once	TRBV7-9	NA	TRBJ1-1	TGTGCCAGCACCATAGGCGGATACTACACTGAAGCTTTCTTT	CASTIGGYYTEAFF
NA	TRBV28	TRBD1	TRBJ1-2	TGTGCCAGCTCGTTCGACAGGGGGAACTATGGCTACACCTTC	CASSFDRGNYGYTF
NA	TRBV9	TRBD2	TRBJ2-5	TGTGCCAGCAGCGTAGGTATCGGCGGGGGGGGCCAAGAGACCCAGTACTTC	CASSVGIGGGGQETQYF
NA	TRBV5-1	NA	TRBJ1-2	TGCGCCAGCAGTAAAATAGGGGAAATAGCTAACTATGGCTACACCTTC	CASSKIGEIANYGYTF
few	TRBV28	NA	TRBJ1-5	TGTGCCAGCAGTTACGGGCAGGGGTTTATTGGCAATCAGCCCCAGCATTTT	CASSYGQGFIGNQPQHF
NA	TRBV18	NA	TRBJ2-3	TGTGCCAGCTCAACGAACGGGGATACGCAGTATTTT	CASSTNGDTQYF
NA	TRBV5-1	TRBD2	TRBJ2-3	TGCGCCAGCAGCGGGGGGACTAGCGGGCCCACAGATACGCAGTATTTT	CASSGGTSGPTDTQYF
NA	TRBV5-6	NA	TRBJ2-5	TGTGCCAGCAGCGTCCGGGACATTTTTCAAGAGACCCAGTACTTC	CASSVRDIFQETQYF
NA	TRBV4-3	NA	TRBJ2-2	TGCGCCAGCAGCCAAGATTGGGAGGTTTACACCGGGGAGCTGTTTTTT	CASSQDWEVYTGELFF
NA	TRBV24-1	TRBD2	TRBJ2-3	TGTGCCACCAGTGCCCTAGGGGGGGGACTAGCGGGAGTATCAGATACGCAGTATTTT	CATSALGGGLAGVSDTQYF
NA	TRBV12-3/TRBV12-4	NA	TRBJ1-6	TGTGCCAGCAGTTTTGAGGTTTCACCCCTCCACTTT	CASSFEVSPLHF
NA	TRBV10-3	NA	TRBJ1-4	TGTGCCATCAGTCTTTCAGGGGAAGAAAAACTGTTTTTT	CAISLSGEEKLFF
NA	TRBV10-2	NA	TRBJ1-1	TGCGCCAGCAGTGAGTCGGGGGGTCGCCTTAGGAACACTGAAGCTTTCTTT	CASSESGGRLRNTEAFF
NA	TRBV29-1	NA	TRBJ2-6	TGCAGCGTTTCCACAGGTGACTCTGGGGCCAACGTCCTGACTTTC	CSVSTGDSGANVLTF
NA	TRBV28	TRBD2	TRBJ2-1	TGTGCCAGCAGTTTATGGGGACTAGCGGGGACCTACAATGAGCAGTTCTTC	CASSLWGLAGTYNEQFF
NA	TRBV16	NA	TRBJ2-7	TGTGCCAGCAGCCAGGGGGGCGAGCAGTACTTC	CASSQGGEQYF
NA	TRBV3-1/TRBV3-2	TRBD2	TRBJ2-5	TGTGCCAGCAGCCGGGGGACTAGTCAAGAGACCCAGTACTTC	CASSRGTSQETQYF
NA	TRBV5-1	TRBD1	TRBJ1-1	TGCGCCAGCAGCATTATGACAGGGGCGAACACTGAAGCTTTCTTT	CASSIMTGANTEAFF
few	TRBV13	TRBD2	TRBJ2-7	TGTGCCAGCAGCTTCGCGGGGGCCTACGAGCAGTACTTC	CASSFAGAYEQYF
few	TRBV6-5	TRBD1	TRBJ2-2	TGTGCCAGCAGCTGGACAGGGGACACCGGGGAGCTGTTTTTT	CASSWTGDTGELFF
NA	TRBV4-3	TRBD1	TRBJ2-2	TGCGCCAGCAGCCTCAGACCCGGGACAGGGGACACCGGGGAGCTGTTTTTT	CASSLRPGTGDTGELFF
NA	TRBV19	NA	TRBJ2-5	TGTGCCAGTAGTATCAATCCGAGCGGAACCCAGTACTTC	CASSINPSGTQYF
NA	TRBV12-2	NA	TRBJ1-1	TGTGCAAGTCGCTTAACGTTGACGGTGGAGCTGAACACTGAAGCTTTCTTT	CASRLTLTVELNTEAFF
NA	TRBV19	TRBD2	TRBJ2-1	TGTGCCAGTAGTCCTTCCACGGGACTAGCGGGAGGGCCGTCTACAAATGAGCAGTTCTTC	CASSPSTGLAGGPSTNEQFF
NA	TRBV5-4	NA	TRBJ1-2	TGTGCCAGCAGCATTTCAGGGTATTATGGCTACACCTTC	CASSISGYYGYTF
few	TRBV7-9	TRBD1	TRBJ2-7	TGTGCCAGCAGCCCCACAAGGGGGCCTAATGCCTACGAGCAGTACTTC	CASSPTRGPNAYEQYF
NA	TRBV7-9	NA	TRBJ2-6	TGTGCCAGCAGCTTTGGGCAGGGCTATATGTCGGGGGCCAACGTCCTGACTTTC	CASSFGQGYMSGANVLTF
once	TRBV7-8	TRBD2	TRBJ2-3	TGTGCCAGCAGCTTAGCGACTAGCGGGGGCACAGATACGCAGTATTTT	CASSLATSGGTDTQYF
NA	TRBV28	NA	TRBJ1-6	TGTGCCATCGAAGAGGGTCGGGCCCACTATAATTCACCCCTCCACTTT	CAIEEGRAHYNSPLHF
NA	TRBV7-9	NA	TRBJ2-6	TGTGCCAGCAGATTGACAGTCTCTGGGGCCAACGTCCTGACTTTC	CASRLTVSGANVLTF
NA	TRBV7-9	NA	TRBJ1-2	TGTGCCAGCAGCCCGAGTTTGATGTATGGCTACACCTTC	CASSPSLMYGYTF
NA	TRBV4-3	TRBD1	TRBJ2-1	TGCGCCAGCAGCCAAGATCTTTTGGGACAGGGCGATGAGCAGTTCTTC	CASSQDLLGQGDEQFF
NA	TRBV7-9	NA	TRBJ1-4	TGTGCCAGCAGCAACGGATTGAGGAAAAATGAAAAACTGTTTTTT	CASSNGLRKNEKLFF
NA	TRBV7-9	NA	TRBJ2-7	TGTGCCAGCAGACCGGAGGGGGGGGAGCAGTACTTC	CASRPEGGEQYF
NA	TRBV27	TRBD2	TRBJ2-1	TGTGCCAGCAGTTCATCTCCGGGACTAGCGGGGAATGAGCAGTTCTTC	CASSSSPGLAGNEQFF
NA	TRBV28	NA	TRBJ1-4	TGTGCCAGCAGCGGCGGGGGGCTAGGGGAAAAACTGTTTTTT	CASSGGGLGEKLFF
NA	TRBV28	TRBD1	TRBJ2-7	TGTGCCAGCAGTTTATCGGGGGACAGGGCAATGTACGAGCAGTACTTC	CASSLSGDRAMYEQYF
NA	TRBV3-1/TRBV3-2	TRBD2	TRBJ2-3	TGTGCCAGCAGCCCCATAGCGGGAGGGCGGACAGATACGCAGTATTTT	CASSPIAGGRTDTQYF
once	TRBV6-5	TRBD1	TRBJ1-5	TGTGCCAGCAGGGGACAGGGACCCTCACAGCCCCAGCATTTT	CASRGQGPSQPQHF